This is a list of T cell receptor beta chains from one sample in a study of control samples from healthy donors and cancer patients. Some clones are missing from TCRdb's copy, which holds only in-frame ones; the method was immunoSEQ multiplex PCR. This sample has under 150,000 clones, with about nine tenths found just once. Sequenced sample: blood. Every receptor here comes from a man aged 25-45 years in good health. CDR3s include the opening cysteine and the closing phenylalanine or tryptophan. A D gene is named only where the DNA matches it firmly. Expanded clones get a size class; other rows say once, few or many, or leave the size out.

D gene | clone size | V gene | CDR3 length | CDR3 protein
TRBD1 | NA | TRBV19 | 14 | CASREGQDHEKLFF
NA | few | TRBV30 | 15 | CASRRVGQGDLEQFF
TRBD1 | NA | TRBV6-5 | 15 | CASSLTGINNQPQHF
NA | NA | TRBV9 | 15 | CASSPSWSSGNTIYF
NA | NA | TRBV3-1/TRBV3-2 | 13 | CASSTTQGGGYTF
NA | NA | TRBV19 | 17 | CASSIVLVGRDGNTIYF
TRBD1 | NA | TRBV4-3 | 14 | CASSQDWTGREQYF
TRBD2 | NA | TRBV14 | 17 | CASSPAPGLAAAYEQYF
TRBD1 | NA | TRBV7-2 | 16 | CASSPSGQGAWQPQHF
TRBD1 | NA | TRBV29-1 | 13 | CSAGAGGNQPQHF
NA | NA | TRBV4-1 | 17 | CASSPRLEGGSTDTQYF
TRBD1 | NA | TRBV7-3 | 16 | CASSTSGGSGANVLTF
NA | NA | TRBV27 | 14 | CASSLQGQLDEQYF
TRBD1 | NA | TRBV19 | 14 | CASSATGGVNEQFF
NA | NA | TRBV18 | 15 | CASSLQGSVNTEAFF
NA | once | TRBV2 | 13 | CASSGQADYGYTF
NA | NA | TRBV6-6 | 13 | CASSSGANTEAFF
NA | NA | TRBV24-1 | 15 | CATSGLGPSTGELFF
TRBD1 | NA | TRBV7-2 | 14 | CASSLQGGGTEAFF
NA | once | TRBV15 | 15 | CATSRDSSRNTEAFF
NA | NA | TRBV9 | 15 | CASSVGGLGAETQYF
NA | few | TRBV7-8 | 16 | CASSLLAPSGSYEQYF
NA | NA | TRBV3-1/TRBV3-2 | 16 | CASSQWGRSGANVLTF
NA | NA | TRBV9 | 14 | CASSVGGVTGELFF
NA | NA | TRBV20-1 | 11 | CSARDGREQYF
TRBD2 | once | TRBV29-1 | 16 | CSVVRSGRAGLETQYF
NA | NA | TRBV29-1 | 14 | CSALDRPMNTEAFF
NA | NA | TRBV5-1 | 15 | CASSLGGLGNTEAFF
NA | once | TRBV19 | 14 | CASSIRTRNYGYTF
TRBD2 | NA | TRBV11-2 | 17 | CASSSRLAGDYTDTQYF